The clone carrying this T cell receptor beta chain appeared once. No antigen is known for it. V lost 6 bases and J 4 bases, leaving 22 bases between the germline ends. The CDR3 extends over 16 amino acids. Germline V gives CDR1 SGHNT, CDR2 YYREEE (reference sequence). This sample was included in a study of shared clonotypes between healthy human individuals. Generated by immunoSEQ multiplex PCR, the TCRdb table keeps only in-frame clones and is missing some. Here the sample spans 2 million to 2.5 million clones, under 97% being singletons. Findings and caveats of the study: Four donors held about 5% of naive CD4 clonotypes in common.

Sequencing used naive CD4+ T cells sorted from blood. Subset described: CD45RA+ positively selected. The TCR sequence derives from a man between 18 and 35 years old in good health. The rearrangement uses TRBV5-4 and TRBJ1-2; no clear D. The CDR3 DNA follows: TGTGCCAGCATCGAGACCGGGCGAGGGTTTGGCTATGGCTACACCTTC. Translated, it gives CASIETGRGFGYGYTF.